This T cell receptor beta chain came from a study of cytomegalovirus exposure and HLA in healthy donors. Germline V gene data show CDR1 as MDHEN and CDR2 as SYDVKM. This CDR3 has 13 amino acids. Between the trimmed V and J ends, which lost 6 bases and 4 bases, there was a span of 12 bases. The PCR ran on 60 Vbeta and 13 Jbeta primers. The assay was immunoSEQ multiplex PCR, and TCRdb's table has in-frame clones only and misses some. The sample holds about 95,000 clones; approximately 85% are singletons and the top ten take 3% to 3.5%. This receptor was taken from a man aged 30 to 39 in good health and CMV-seropositive. The chain couples TRBV28 to TRBJ2-5, with D maybe TRBD1 (5 bases). The sample comprised PBMCs. CDR3 residues: CASSPTGRETQYF. The CDR3 nucleotides read TGTGCCAGCAGCCCAACAGGACGAGAGACCCAGTACTTC.